The clone carrying this T cell receptor (beta chain) was observed a few times. Its antigen remains unidentified. Making TCR cDNA involved 5'RACE template switching, which added UMIs and a universal primer site. TCRdb reanalysed the 5' RACE reads using MiXCR and keeps one entry per CDR3 protein. The profile shows fewer than 350,000 distinct CDR3 sequences, over 3.5% of them singletons. This entry is derived from a study of T cells after yellow fever vaccination. Study observations and caveats: Though it reached lower strength, the secondary response hit its peak faster, day 5 versus 15. Post-booster repertoires again held most primary-vaccination clones (roughly 96% CD4, 85% to 90% CD8). Clonotypes found in both CD4 and CD8 compartments made up a small share.

Trimming stripped 4 bases from V and 8 bases from J, with 16 bases between. CDR1 SGHRS and CDR2 YFSETQ come from the germline V gene. The CDR3 length is 14 residues. The sample was PBMCs, taken 15 days after the yellow fever booster vaccination. J is TRBJ2-4 and V is TRBV5-1; tentative D call: TRBD1 (7 bases). This clonotype was sampled from a man aged 18 to 29 who received the YFV17D yellow fever vaccine. CDR3 sequence: CASSDPQGGDIQYF. DNA of the CDR3: TGCGCCAGCAGCGACCCGCAGGGGGGTGACATTCAGTACTTC.